This T cell receptor beta chain was identified in a study of T cell repertoires in cytomegalovirus infection. Overall study context: Public TCR beta signature analysis indicated the presence of both CMV infection and matching HLA type.

A single record per CDR3 protein comes from TCRdb applying MiXCR to the reads. The sample holds roughly 920,000 distinct CDR3 sequences; around 31% are singletons and the top ten take 11% to 15%. This clonotype was found a few times. Its antigen is undetermined. The V gene's germline CDR1 is SGHAT and CDR2 FQDESV (reference sequence). The J segment lost 2 bases and the V segment lost 5 bases, leaving 6 bases of the junction unmatched. The CDR3 is 15 amino acids. Here the sequenced sample was cultured CD8+ T cells from PBMCs, taken from culture after CMV antigen stimulation. The clonotype comes from a human donor in good health (CMV status not recorded). Some clones in this sample may be carry-over from other donors' samples. The rearrangement uses TRBV11-1 and TRBJ2-1; TRBD1 agrees at 7 bases. CDR3 sequence (DNA): TGTGCCAGCAGCAAGTACAGGGGACCCTACAATGAGCAGTTCTTC. Its protein product is CASSKYRGPYNEQFF. The full variable domain, completed using reference TRBV11-1 and TRBJ2-1, is EAEVAQSPRYKITEKSQAVAFWCDPISGHATLYWYRQILGQGPELLVQFQDESVVDDSQLPKDRFSAERLKGVDSTLKIQPAELGDSAMYLCASSKYRGPYNEQFFGPGTRLTVL.